This T cell receptor (beta chain) was retrieved from a study of blood T cells in healthy people across ages. Primers used in a second PCR of roughly 6 to 12 cycles were a sample-barcoded 5' primer and a J-beta primer mix. Via MiXCR, TCRdb re-called the 5' RACE reads, giving one row per CDR3 protein. The table has around 1,800,000 distinct CDR3 sequences, about two fifths seen once. Findings of the study overall: A conclusive naive versus antigen-experienced comparison was prevented by the unsorted PBMCs.

The CDR3 has 14 residues. From germline, CDR1 is SGDLS and CDR2 YYNGEE. As for this clonotype: What it recognizes is unknown.

This TCR was recovered from a human donor in good health. The chain is built from TRBV9 and TRBJ2-5, with D maybe TRBD1 (6 bases). The DNA end lines up better with TRBJ2-7; the J call may be wrong. Sequences were obtained from blood. The CDR3: CASSVGGQSYEQYF. As DNA, the CDR3 is TGTGCCAGCAGCGTAGGTGGACAGTCCTACGAGCAGTACTTC.